The rows below give T cell receptor beta chains drawn from one sample of a study of T cell clusters in autoimmune cytopenias. TCRdb reprocessed the multiplex PCR reads and reports one entry per CDR3 protein, with no DNA. The sample totals thousands of distinct CDR3 sequences. Sequencing was carried out using peripheral blood. All receptors derive from a human donor with an autoimmune cytopenia or autoimmune hepatitis (not recorded which). CDR3s include the opening cysteine and the closing phenylalanine or tryptophan. Each record gives: clone size, V gene, J gene, CDR3 protein. Some rows have no size entry. The others give once, few or many, or a class for an expanded clone.

abundance: NA
v_gene: TRBV6-5
j_gene: TRBJ2-5
CDR3aa: CASSSGTKSQETQYF

abundance: NA
v_gene: TRBV20-1
j_gene: TRBJ2-2
CDR3aa: CSARARGANTGELFF

abundance: medium-sized
v_gene: TRBV7-2
j_gene: TRBJ2-1
CDR3aa: CASSLAAGTRRSNEQFF

abundance: NA
v_gene: TRBV5-1
j_gene: TRBJ1-4
CDR3aa: CASSGGTGSEKLFF

abundance: medium-sized
v_gene: TRBV7-9
j_gene: TRBJ2-1
CDR3aa: CASSLALAGVNHNEQFF

abundance: NA
v_gene: TRBV5-1
j_gene: TRBJ2-7
CDR3aa: CASSSAGTFAYEQYF

abundance: NA
v_gene: TRBV5-4
j_gene: TRBJ1-1
CDR3aa: CASSRRGNTEAFF

abundance: NA
v_gene: TRBV11-2
j_gene: TRBJ2-2
CDR3aa: CASSLPQGWVGELFF

abundance: NA
v_gene: TRBV27
j_gene: TRBJ1-1
CDR3aa: CASSPGTLNTEAFF

abundance: NA
v_gene: TRBV9
j_gene: TRBJ2-1
CDR3aa: CASSAQNDNEQFF

abundance: NA
v_gene: TRBV3-1
j_gene: TRBJ2-2
CDR3aa: CASIVLTSPSGELFF

abundance: NA
v_gene: TRBV5-1
j_gene: TRBJ2-1
CDR3aa: CASSTGQGVNEQFF

abundance: NA
v_gene: TRBV5-1
j_gene: TRBJ2-7
CDR3aa: CASRPGGRSYEQYF

abundance: NA
v_gene: TRBV5-5
j_gene: TRBJ1-1
CDR3aa: CASSSDRGTEAFF

abundance: NA
v_gene: TRBV6-6
j_gene: TRBJ1-2
CDR3aa: CASSHPGQTVNYGYTF

abundance: medium-sized
v_gene: TRBV27
j_gene: TRBJ2-7
CDR3aa: CASRLRGAGEQYF

abundance: NA
v_gene: TRBV12-3/TRBV12-4
j_gene: TRBJ1-1
CDR3aa: CASRAQNMNTEAFF

abundance: NA
v_gene: TRBV10-3
j_gene: TRBJ2-3
CDR3aa: CAIRKGQATSGSGPTASTDTQYF

abundance: NA
v_gene: TRBV11-2
j_gene: TRBJ1-2
CDR3aa: CASSLGPGGYYGYTF

abundance: NA
v_gene: TRBV19
j_gene: TRBJ1-2
CDR3aa: CASSRRGRGTNYGYTF

abundance: NA
v_gene: TRBV27
j_gene: TRBJ1-1
CDR3aa: CASRTDRVNTEAFF

abundance: NA
v_gene: TRBV6-6
j_gene: TRBJ1-2
CDR3aa: CASSFPMLSDYGYTF

abundance: NA
v_gene: TRBV6-4
j_gene: TRBJ2-1
CDR3aa: CASRPPVKTSYNEQFF

abundance: NA
v_gene: TRBV10-2
j_gene: TRBJ1-5
CDR3aa: CASSESSGDQPQHF

abundance: NA
v_gene: TRBV5-1
j_gene: TRBJ2-6
CDR3aa: CASSLMSPVAFSGANVLTF

abundance: NA
v_gene: TRBV11-1
j_gene: TRBJ1-1
CDR3aa: CASSFQTLNTEAFF

abundance: NA
v_gene: TRBV15
j_gene: TRBJ1-1
CDR3aa: CATSRGEGRTEAFF

abundance: medium-sized
v_gene: TRBV6-1
j_gene: TRBJ2-1
CDR3aa: CASTWGLADYNEQFF

abundance: medium-sized
v_gene: TRBV30
j_gene: TRBJ1-5
CDR3aa: CAWSVNSNQPQHF

abundance: medium-sized
v_gene: TRBV6-5
j_gene: TRBJ2-1
CDR3aa: CASSYSSGIRYNEQFF

abundance: NA
v_gene: TRBV5-1
j_gene: TRBJ1-1
CDR3aa: CASTLTGGNGEAFF

abundance: NA
v_gene: TRBV5-4
j_gene: TRBJ2-7
CDR3aa: CASSQTDRGFSYEQYF

abundance: medium-sized
v_gene: TRBV6-5
j_gene: TRBJ2-1
CDR3aa: CASSPSGGILYNEQFF

abundance: NA
v_gene: TRBV12-3/TRBV12-4
j_gene: TRBJ2-2
CDR3aa: CASSWGQMNTGELFF

abundance: NA
v_gene: TRBV5-6
j_gene: TRBJ1-5
CDR3aa: CASSLGTVPTQPQHF

abundance: NA
v_gene: TRBV20-1
j_gene: TRBJ2-1
CDR3aa: CSASTPGQVRNEQFF